Below are 8 T cell receptor beta chains sequenced from a single sample in a study of cytomegalovirus exposure and HLA in healthy donors. PCR employed 60 Vbeta and 13 Jbeta primers. This table comes from immunoSEQ multiplex PCR, and its TCRdb copy is limited to in-frame clones, with some not included. In all, the sample yields 120,000 or so clones. Sequenced: PBMCs. The receptor source for this set is a man younger than 30 in good health and CMV-seronegative.

The chain joins TRBV9 to TRBJ2-3; 7 bases align to TRBD1. Germline values: CDR1 SGDLS, CDR2 YYNGEE. J was trimmed by 2 bases and V by 3 bases; bases with no gene match: 6. The CDR3 has 15 residues. CDR3 region: CASSAVTGNTDTQYF. The CDR3 coding sequence is TGTGCCAGCAGCGCGGTGACAGGGAACACAGATACGCAGTATTTT.

The CDR3 here is CASRTGLTTSTDTQYF. The CDR3, as DNA: TGTGCCAGCAGAACGGGACTCACCACTAGCACAGATACGCAGTATTTT. The V call is TRBV2, the J call TRBJ2-3; a weak D match, TRBD2 (6 bases). Germline CDR1 is SNHLY and CDR2 is FYNNEI. Trimming shortened V by 6 bases and J by 0 bases, and 16 bases separated the two germline ends. The CDR3 extends over 16 amino acids.

The chain couples TRBV28 to TRBJ2-5, with a possible D match to TRBD2 (5 bases). The CDR3 is made up of 18 amino acids. The germline V and J ends were trimmed by 7 bases and 4 bases, with 28 bases remaining between them. CDR1 is MDHEN and CDR2 is SYDVKM in the germline V gene. In DNA, the CDR3 is TGTGCCAGCATCGGTTCATGGTTGAGGGATAGAAGGAGAGAGACCCAGTACTTC. As protein: CASIGSWLRDRRRETQYF.

The chain combines TRBV19 with TRBJ2-1; no definite D call. V was cut by 8 bases and J by 10 bases, with 15 bases left in between. Per germline, CDR1 LNHDA and CDR2 SQIVND (reference sequence). The CDR3 totals 12 residues. The CDR3 coding sequence is TGTGCCAGTGGTCTAATGTACTACGAGCAGTTCTTC. It translates to CASGLMYYEQFF.

CDR3 loop: CASSVTTPSEQFF. In nucleotides, the CDR3 is TGTGCCAGCAGCGTGACTACGCCAAGTGAGCAGTTCTTC. The genes are TRBV9 and TRBJ2-1; possibly TRBD2 for D (5 bases). CDR1 and CDR2 from the germline V gene are SGDLS and YYNGEE. V was trimmed by 2 bases and J by 9 bases, leaving 12 bases between them. The CDR3 has 13 amino acids.

The genes are TRBV29-1 and TRBJ2-5, with 9 bases that match TRBD1. CDR3 length equals 14 residues. V dropped 2 bases and J dropped 3; count of bases not matched to a gene: 4. Germline V gene data show CDR1 as SQVTM and CDR2 as ANQGSEA. CDR3: CSVENRGRKETQYF. Here the CDR3 DNA reads TGCAGCGTTGAAAACAGGGGGCGGAAAGAGACCCAGTACTTC. Supplemented by reference TRBV29-1 and TRBJ2-5, the full variable domain reads SAVISQKPSRDICQRGTSLTIQCQVDSQVTMMFWYRQQPGQSLTLIATANQGSEATYESGFVIDKFPISRPNLTFSTLTVSNMSPEDSSIYLCSVENRGRKETQYFGPGTRLLVL.

In DNA, the CDR3 is TGCGCCAGCAGCCGAGACAGGGGGAATGAGCAGTTCTTC. Translated: CASSRDRGNEQFF. This chain connects TRBV5-1 to TRBJ2-1, with TRBD1 matching over 9 bases. Germline trimming cut 4 bases from V and 7 bases from J; bases unmatched to any gene: 3. Germline CDR1 and CDR2: SGHRS and YFSETQ. This CDR3 contains 13 residues.

The rearrangement uses TRBV6-1 and TRBJ2-7; D is uncertain. The V gene's germline CDR1 is MNHNS and CDR2 SASEGT. The length of the CDR3 is 12 residues. The V and J ends lost 6 bases and 3 bases respectively, with 9 bases between them. Here the CDR3 DNA reads TGTGCCAGCAGCACCACAAACTACGAGCAGTACTTC. This encodes CASSTTNYEQYF.